This T cell receptor (beta chain) originates from a study of T cells in Graves' hyperthyroidism and ophthalmopathy. Study findings and constraints: Most clonotypes expanded in the thyroid (above 0.001) were also present in blood.

This clonotype has ten or more counts. The antigen is not known. With 8 bases clipped from V and 2 bases from J, the junction kept 9 bases outside the gene matches. The CDR3 runs 14 residues. Looked up from germline, CDR1 is SNHLY and CDR2 is FYNNEI. RNA transcripts served as the template for amplifying TCR beta CDR3 regions. First-round RT-PCR targeting the TCR CDR3 was performed with the HTBI primer set. TCRdb processed the multiplex PCR reads anew with MiXCR; each CDR3 protein has one entry. This sample yields around 600,000 distinct CDR3 sequences, of which approximately 15% are seen a single time; less than 3.5% belongs to the top ten.

Sequenced: blood. The chain couples TRBV2 to TRBJ2-7, with 7 bases matching TRBD2. The receptor was derived from a woman in her thirties or forties with Graves' ophthalmopathy. CDR3 residues: CASDPGGPPYEQYF. The CDR3 region has the DNA TGTGCCAGCGACCCGGGGGGACCCCCCTACGAGCAGTACTTC.